Following are 14 T cell receptor beta chains from one sample sequenced in a study of control samples from healthy donors and cancer patients. Repertoires were generated with immunoSEQ multiplex PCR, while TCRdb's copy carries only in-frame clones and drops some. Of around 94,000 clones in the sample, approximately 90% were seen once. The sample consisted of blood. These receptors were obtained from a woman under 30 in good health.

The chain couples TRBV18 to TRBJ1-2, with D maybe TRBD1 (6 bases). With 1 base removed from V and 5 bases from J, the gap between germline ends came to 17 bases. The CDR3 sequence is 16 residues long. Germline CDR1 is KGHSH and CDR2 is LQKENI. The CDR3 region has the DNA TGTGCCAGCTCACCACGGGAACTAACACAGGGATATGGCTACACCTTC. Translated, it gives CASSPRELTQGYGYTF.

CDR3 amino acids: CASSQLSAGGTEAFF. The CDR3, as DNA: TGCGCCAGCAGCCAATTATCGGCAGGGGGCACTGAAGCTTTCTTT. The chain uses TRBV4-1 and TRBJ1-1, with TRBD1 matching 7 bases. The junction had 7 bases not matched to a gene; V was cut back by 2 bases and J by 4 bases. Per germline, CDR1 MGHRA and CDR2 YSYEKL. This CDR3 is 15 amino acids long.

The chain links TRBV13 to TRBJ2-2, with 7 bases that match TRBD1. This CDR3 has 16 amino acids. V dropped 0 bases and J dropped 5; count of bases not matched to a gene: 6. CDR1 and CDR2 (germline): PRHDT, FYEKMQ (reference sequence). CDR3: CASSLGLGGETGELFF. The CDR3 nucleotides read TGTGCCAGCAGCTTAGGACTAGGGGGCGAAACCGGGGAGCTGTTTTTT.

This clone was found a few times. The V gene is TRBV10-3, the J gene TRBJ1-2; D uncertain. Trimming removed 4 bases at V and 6 bases at J, with 15 bases between. The length of the CDR3 is 14 residues. Germline values: CDR1 ENHRY, CDR2 SYGVKD. CDR3: CAISGLGYLNGYTF. The CDR3 DNA reads as TGTGCCATCAGTGGATTAGGTTACCTTAATGGCTACACCTTC.

This clone was recorded a few times. The J gene is TRBJ1-2, the V gene TRBV6-5; weak D call: TRBD1 (5 bases). Germline V gives CDR1 MNHEY, CDR2 SVGAGI. This CDR3 has 14 residues. V was shortened by 6 bases and J by 8 bases, with 19 bases between the two germline ends. The CDR3 nucleotides read TGTGCCAGCAGCTACCGGGACCCCGGTAGGGGCTACACCTTC. It translates to CASSYRDPGRGYTF.

The chain recombines TRBV6-5 with TRBJ2-3; TRBD2 agrees at 7 bases. Germline values: CDR1 MNHEY, CDR2 SVGAGI. The CDR3 is 15 residues long. The trim removed 11 bases at V and 1 base at J, leaving 12 bases unmatched. CDR3 in DNA: TGTGCCCCAGCAACCCTGGGAGGGGGCACAGATACGCAGTATTTT. Translation: CAPATLGGGTDTQYF.

This clone appeared a single time. This chain links TRBV7-3 with TRBJ2-4; 9 nucleotides match TRBD1. The V gene end was trimmed by 4 bases and the J gene end by 7 bases; junction bases not matched to a gene: 14. The CDR3 extends over 17 amino acids. Germline-derived CDR1 and CDR2 are SGHTA and FQGTGA. CDR3 sequence: CASSSLPDRGFGNIQYF. The CDR3 DNA sequence: TGTGCCAGCAGCTCCCTACCAGACAGGGGGTTTGGGAACATTCAGTACTTC.

The chain recombines TRBV9 with TRBJ1-6; no reliable D call. CDR1 SGDLS and CDR2 YYNGEE come from the germline V gene. The CDR3 contains 14 residues. The V end was cut by 5 bases, the J end by 8 bases, with 14 bases between. In DNA, the CDR3 is TGTGCCAGCAGAACCCCAACCGAGGATTCACCCCTCCACTTT. This translates into CASRTPTEDSPLHF. The full variable domain, with the rest looked up from reference TRBV9 and TRBJ1-6, is DSGVTQTPKHLITATGQRVTLRCSPRSGDLSVYWYQQSLDQGLQFLIQYYNGEERAKGNILERFSAQQFPDLHSELNLSSLELGDSALYFCASRTPTEDSPLHFGNGTRLTVT.

This clone is large. V gene TRBV5-5 combines with J gene TRBJ1-1, with a weak D call TRBD1 (5 bases). Trimming cost V 1 base and J 4 bases, with 14 bases left between them. The CDR3 runs 15 residues. Germline lookup yields CDR1 SGHKS and CDR2 YYEKEE (reference sequence). The CDR3 nucleotides are TGTGCCAGCAGCTTGCTCTCGGGGGGGAGCACTGAAGCTTTCTTT. Its protein is CASSLLSGGSTEAFF.

This clone was seen a few times. The chain couples TRBV10-3 to TRBJ1-5; D possibly corresponds to TRBD1 (5 bases). Germline CDR1 reads ENHRY; CDR2 reads SYGVKD. Between the trimmed V and J ends, which lost 4 bases and 3 bases, there was a span of 7 bases. This CDR3 comprises 13 residues. The CDR3 DNA is TGTGCCATCAGTGTGGGGGACAATCAGCCCCAGCATTTT. It specifies CAISVGDNQPQHF.

DNA of the CDR3: TGCGCCAGCAGCTGGGGACAGGGTGAAGCTTTCTTT. Residues: CASSWGQGEAFF. The V and J genes are TRBV5-1 and TRBJ1-1, with 9 bases fitting TRBD1. The CDR3 has 12 amino acids. Trimming took 3 bases from V and 7 from J; bases not matched to a gene: 1. The germline V gene has CDR1 SGHRS and CDR2 YFSETQ. Using reference TRBV5-1 and TRBJ1-1 for the parts outside the CDR3, the full variable domain is KAGVTQTPRYLIKTRGQQVTLSCSPISGHRSVSWYQQTPGQGLQFLFEYFSETQRNKGNFPGRFSGRQFSNSRSEMNVSTLELGDSALYLCASSWGQGEAFFGQGTRLTVV.

This clone has only one observation. This sequence joins TRBV11-2 and TRBJ2-7; 8 bases agree with TRBD2. V was pared by 5 bases and J by 6 bases, with 9 bases of the junction left unmatched. Germline V gives CDR1 SGHAT, CDR2 FQNNGV. The CDR3 sequence is 14 residues long. The CDR3 nucleotides are TGTGCCAGCAGCCTCGGGGGGGGCTCGGTCGAGCAGTACTTC. Its protein is CASSLGGGSVEQYF.

The rearrangement joins TRBV4-2 to TRBJ1-3; no reliable D call. Per germline, CDR1 LGHNA and CDR2 YNFKEQ. V shed 0 bases and J shed 0 bases, with 6 bases lying between them. The CDR3 sequence is 15 residues long. The CDR3 DNA sequence: TGTGCCAGCAGCCAAGATGGCGGCTCTGGAAACACCATATATTTT. Residues: CASSQDGGSGNTIYF.

This chain connects TRBV5-3 to TRBJ2-6; 8 bases align to TRBD1. TRBV5-3 is assigned to the ORF class and has an uncertain function. The CDR3 length is 19 residues. The trim removed 4 bases at V and 0 bases at J, leaving 12 bases unmatched. The CDR3 bases are TGTGCCAGAAGCCCCCAACTGCGGGACAGGAACTCTGGGGCCAACGTCCTGACTTTC. Translated: CARSPQLRDRNSGANVLTF.